The text below deals with one T cell receptor (beta chain). This specimen belongs to a study of blood T cell repertoires in COVID-19. Across the study: COVID-19 samples collected from the United States, Italy and Spain covered acute and convalescent phases. PBMCs, B-cell-depleted T cells, or T cells were the source of the cDNA or gDNA that made up the material.

Original data processing: The authors estimated nucleated cell counts from reference gene primer amplification. Assay used: immunoSEQ multiplex PCR; TCRdb lists only in-frame clones, some missing. V, J and clone size were drawn from that table, and D and trimming were deduced from the DNA. This table has 350,000 to 450,000 clones, 83% appearing once. Those enrolled, adults aged roughly 18 to 89 years, came from fewer than 25 US areas. This CDR3 is built from 13 residues. V lost 1 base and J lost 8, with 11 bases in between. The germline CDR1 and CDR2 sequences are SGHVS and FNYEAQ. This clonotype was obtained from a woman aged 45-65 years who had recovered from COVID-19. The sequencing sample was made of PBMCs or T cells enriched from blood (not recorded which). This rearrangement joins TRBV7-6 to TRBJ1-2; D may be TRBD1 (5 bases). CDR3 region: CASSLEGRAGYTF. In nucleotides, the CDR3 is TGTGCCAGCAGCTTAGAGGGCAGGGCCGGCTACACCTTC. The full variable domain, completed using reference TRBV7-6 and TRBJ1-2, is GAGVSQSPRYKVTKRGQDVALRCDPISGHVSLYWYRQALGQGPEFLTYFNYEAQQDKSGLPNDRFSAERPEGSISTLTIQRTEQRDSAMYRCASSLEGRAGYTFGSGTRLTVV.